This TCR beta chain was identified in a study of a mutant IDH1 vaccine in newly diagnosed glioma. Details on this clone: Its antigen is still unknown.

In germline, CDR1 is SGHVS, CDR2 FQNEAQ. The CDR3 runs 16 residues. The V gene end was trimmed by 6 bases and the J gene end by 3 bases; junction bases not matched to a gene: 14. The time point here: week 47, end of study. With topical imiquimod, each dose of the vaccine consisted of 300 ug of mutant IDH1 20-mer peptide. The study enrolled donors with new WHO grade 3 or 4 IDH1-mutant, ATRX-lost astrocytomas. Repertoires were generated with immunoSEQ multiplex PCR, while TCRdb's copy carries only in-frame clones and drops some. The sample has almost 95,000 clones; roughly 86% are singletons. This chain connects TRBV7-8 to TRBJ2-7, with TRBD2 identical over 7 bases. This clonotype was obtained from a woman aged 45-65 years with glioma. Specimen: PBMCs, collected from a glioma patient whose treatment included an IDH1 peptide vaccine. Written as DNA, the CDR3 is TGTGCCAGCAGTCCGTACAGGATCCCGGGAGGCTACGAGCAGTACTTC. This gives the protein CASSPYRIPGGYEQYF.